This T cell receptor beta chain is from a study of blood T cell repertoires in COVID-19. Overall study context: The analysed material was cDNA or gDNA that came from T cells, B-cell-depleted T cells, or PBMCs.

Categorization into cohorts depended on clinical history that participants reported. V was shortened by 5 bases and J by 2 bases, with 10 bases between the two germline ends. The CDR3 length is 15 residues. CDR1 and CDR2 from the germline V gene are MNHEY and SVGEGT. The protocol was immunoSEQ multiplex PCR, while the TCRdb copy is restricted to in-frame clones and leaves out a portion. Of over 200,000 clones listed, around four fifths are singletons. Sequenced: PBMCs or T cells enriched from blood (not recorded which). The chain couples TRBV6-2 or TRBV6-3 to TRBJ2-6, with a tentative D call TRBD1 (6 bases). The clonotype originates from a man in his forties or fifties who had recovered from COVID-19. The CDR3 here is CASSAQGPGANVLTF. CDR3 DNA sequence: TGTGCCAGCAGTGCACAGGGCCCTGGGGCCAACGTCCTGACTTTC.